This T cell receptor beta chain was identified during a study of OX40 agonist ivuxolimab in advanced cancers. Exclusion applied to patients with autoimmune disease history or systemic immunosuppression. Some clones are missing from TCRdb's copy, which holds only in-frame ones; the method was immunoSEQ multiplex PCR. The sample has tens of thousands of clones, 82% seen once. The sequenced sample was CD4+ or CD8+ T cells sorted from blood, obtained in a trial of the OX40 agonist ivuxolimab. The clonotype was recovered from an adult with an advanced solid tumor such as melanoma, head and neck, liver or kidney cancer.

Here the CDR3 reads CASSLTSGVNTEAFF. The CDR3 region has the DNA TGCGCCAGCAGCTTAACATCAGGGGTAAACACTGAAGCTTTCTTT. The rearrangement links TRBV5-1 to TRBJ1-1; TRBD1 might be the D (6 bases). V was cut by 2 bases and J by 2 bases, with 13 bases left in between. Germline V lookup: CDR1 SGHRS, CDR2 YFSETQ. There are 15 residues in the CDR3.